A selection of T cell receptor beta chains follows, all from one sample in a study of healthy donors' naive CD4 and CD8 T cells. Via MiXCR, TCRdb re-called the reads, giving one row per CDR3 protein. Altogether about 200,000 distinct CDR3 sequences are present, over 60% being singletons, with the ten largest covering 2% to 2.5%. The sequencing input was naive CD4+ and CD8+ T cells sorted from blood, pooled from several donors. The receptors shown here come from a pool of human donors in good health; the sample pools cells from several healthy donors. CDR3s include the opening cysteine and the closing phenylalanine or tryptophan. D genes are given only for firm matches. A clone size is listed for some rows: how often the clone was seen (once, few, many), or a class if it is expanded.

j_call v_call cdr3_length d_call clone_size cdr3_aa cdr3_nt
TRBJ1-1 TRBV6-5 16 TRBD1 - CASSYSTADPRGRAFF TGTGCCAGCAGTTACTCGACTGCAGACCCCAGGGGGCGAGCTTTCTTT
TRBJ2-5 TRBV20-1 14 - - CSAIWRGYQEAQYF TGCAGTGCTATCTGGAGGGGGTACCAAGAGGCCCAGTACTTC
TRBJ1-5 TRBV6-6 11 - - CASTPGRAQHF TGTGCCAGCACCCCGGGGAGGGCCCAGCATTTT
TRBJ1-5 TRBV5-6 15 TRBD1 - CASSFGRGSEQPQHF TGTGCCAGCAGCTTCGGCAGGGGGTCAGAACAGCCCCAGCATTTT
TRBJ1-1 TRBV29-1 11 - - CSGTEGTEAFF TGCAGCGGAACCGAGGGAACTGAAGCTTTCTTT
TRBJ2-1 TRBV6-1 14 - - CASGGPGMYNEQFF TGTGCCAGCGGAGGGCCAGGAATGTACAATGAGCAGTTCTTC
TRBJ2-3 TRBV4-3 13 TRBD1 once CAAGTGTGDTQYF TGCGCCGCCGGGACAGGGACGGGAGATACGCAGTATTTT
TRBJ2-5 TRBV29-1 14 - few CSTLKDAGQETQYF TGCAGCACCCTCAAAGATGCGGGACAAGAGACCCAGTACTTC
TRBJ1-2 TRBV29-1 16 - - CSVKFVLSPRGYGYTF TGCAGCGTTAAATTTGTCCTCAGTCCTAGAGGCTATGGCTACACCTTC
TRBJ1-2 TRBV6-1 11 - few CANSPNYGYTF TGTGCCAACAGTCCGAACTATGGCTACACCTTC
TRBJ2-3 TRBV4-2 16 TRBD2 - CASSQIPAGGSDTQYF TGTGCCAGCAGCCAAATCCCAGCGGGAGGGTCAGATACGCAGTATTTT
TRBJ1-6 TRBV30 15 TRBD1 once CAWSVWSGGNSPLHF TGTGCCTGGAGTGTCTGGTCAGGGGGTAATTCACCCCTCCACTTT
TRBJ1-1 TRBV12-3/TRBV12-4 14 TRBD1 once CASSLGTGGRGAFF TGTGCCAGCAGTTTAGGGACAGGTGGTCGGGGAGCTTTCTTT
TRBJ1-2 TRBV27 13 - few CASSFENSRGYTF TGTGCCAGCAGTTTCGAGAATAGCCGCGGCTACACCTTC
TRBJ2-7 TRBV12-3/TRBV12-4 12 - few CASSPTNHEQYF TGTGCCAGCAGTCCCACGAACCACGAGCAGTACTTC
TRBJ1-1 TRBV20-1 11 - few CSASLAPEAFF TGCAGTGCTAGTCTTGCCCCTGAAGCTTTCTTT